Presented here are 6 T cell receptor beta chains from one specimen sequenced in a study of OX40 agonist ivuxolimab in advanced cancers. Only in-frame clones appear in the TCRdb table, and some are missing; sequencing was by immunoSEQ multiplex PCR. The table includes 70,000 to 95,000 clones, roughly 83% detected once. Sample: CD4+ or CD8+ T cells sorted from blood, taken in a trial of the OX40 agonist ivuxolimab. The source of these receptors is an adult with an advanced solid tumor such as melanoma, head and neck, liver or kidney cancer.

Written as DNA, the CDR3 is TGTGCCGGGGAGGCAGGGTTCGGCTATGGCTACACCTTC. Amino acids: CAGEAGFGYGYTF. The chain has TRBV30 and TRBJ1-2; possible D gene TRBD1, 5 bases. CDR1 is GTSNPN, CDR2 SVGIG, per germline (reference sequence). This CDR3 has 13 amino acids. The V gene lost 8 bases and the J gene lost 4 bases, with 17 bases spanning the gap.

V gene TRBV18 combines with J gene TRBJ2-5; weak D call: TRBD1 (6 bases). This CDR3 contains 14 residues. Germline V CDR1 and CDR2: KGHSH, LQKENI. Trimming left V 6 bases short and J 2 bases short, with 13 bases between. The CDR3 nucleotides read TGTGCCAGCTCGATTGCAGGGGCACAAGAGACCCAGTACTTC. The encoded protein is CASSIAGAQETQYF.

The chain recombines TRBV11-2 with TRBJ1-1; D remains unclear. The CDR3 runs to 15 residues. Trimming cost V 6 bases and J 3 bases, with 17 bases left between them. Germline V gene data show CDR1 as SGHAT and CDR2 as FQNNGV. CDR3 nucleotides: TGTGCCAGCAGTTCATCAGACCGGAGGGACACTGAAGCTTTCTTT. Its translation: CASSSSDRRDTEAFF.

The chain couples TRBV2 to TRBJ2-1; 7 bases are a match to TRBD2. This CDR3 has 14 residues. V gave up 7 bases and J gave up 2 bases; unmatched junction bases: 5. CDR1 and CDR2 (germline): SNHLY, FYNNEI. CDR3 residues: CASTGTNPYNEQFF. In DNA, the CDR3 is TGTGCCAGCACCGGGACTAACCCCTACAATGAGCAGTTCTTC.

This chain connects TRBV27 to TRBJ2-1; the match to TRBD2 covers 8 bases. The V and J ends lost 6 bases and 4 bases, in that order; junction bases with no gene match: 5. The CDR3 sequence is 14 residues long. Germline V gene data show CDR1 as MNHEY and CDR2 as SMNVEV (reference sequence). CDR3 sequence: CASSLSGSYNEQFF. The CDR3 bases are TGTGCCAGCAGCCTAAGCGGGAGTTACAATGAGCAGTTCTTC.

The genes are TRBV25-1 and TRBJ2-7; tentative D call: TRBD1 (5 bases). The germline V gene encodes CDR1 MGHDK and CDR2 SYGVNS. Deletions cut 1 base from V and 3 bases from J, with 10 bases between. The CDR3 runs 14 residues. The CDR3 nucleotides are TGTGCCAGCAGTGAATGGGGCTCCGGCTACGAGCAGTACTTC. Its protein is CASSEWGSGYEQYF.